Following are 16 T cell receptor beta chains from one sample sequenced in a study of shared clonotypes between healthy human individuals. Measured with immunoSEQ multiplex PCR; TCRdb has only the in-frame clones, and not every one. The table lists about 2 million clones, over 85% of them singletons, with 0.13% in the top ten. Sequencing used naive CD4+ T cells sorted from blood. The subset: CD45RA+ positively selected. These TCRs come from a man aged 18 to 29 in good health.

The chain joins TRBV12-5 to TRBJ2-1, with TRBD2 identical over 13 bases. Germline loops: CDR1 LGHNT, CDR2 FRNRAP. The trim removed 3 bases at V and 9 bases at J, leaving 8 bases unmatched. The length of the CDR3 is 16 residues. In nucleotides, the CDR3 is TGTGCTAGTGGTTTACTAGCGGGAGGGCCGCAGGGTGAGCAGTTCTTC. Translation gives CASGLLAGGPQGEQFF.

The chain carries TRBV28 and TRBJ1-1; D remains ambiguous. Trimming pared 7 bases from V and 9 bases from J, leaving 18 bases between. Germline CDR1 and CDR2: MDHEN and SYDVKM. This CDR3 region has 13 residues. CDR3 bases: TGTGCCAGCACCGATCCTTCCCGCGGAAAAGCTTTCTTT. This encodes CASTDPSRGKAFF.

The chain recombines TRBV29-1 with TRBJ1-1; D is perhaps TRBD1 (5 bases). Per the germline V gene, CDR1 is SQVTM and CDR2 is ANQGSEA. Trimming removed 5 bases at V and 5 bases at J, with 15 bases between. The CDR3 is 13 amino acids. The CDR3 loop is CSVQGGGRTEAFF. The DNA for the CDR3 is TGCAGCGTTCAGGGTGGGGGAAGAACTGAAGCTTTCTTT.

The CDR3 nucleotides are TGCGCCAGCAGCTTGACAGGTACCGCTAGCACAGATACGCAGTATTTT. Translation: CASSLTGTASTDTQYF. The chain carries TRBV5-1 and TRBJ2-3; tentatively, D is TRBD1 (5 bases). The V and J ends lost 1 base and 0 bases respectively, with 12 bases between them. The CDR3 has 16 amino acids. Germline V gives CDR1 SGHRS, CDR2 YFSETQ.

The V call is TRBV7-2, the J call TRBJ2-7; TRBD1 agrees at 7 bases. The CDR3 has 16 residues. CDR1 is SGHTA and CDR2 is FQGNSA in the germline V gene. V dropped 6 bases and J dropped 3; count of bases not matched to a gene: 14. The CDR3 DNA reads TGTGCCAGCAGTTTAACCTTCGGGACAGAAAGCTACGAGCAGTACTTC. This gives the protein CASSLTFGTESYEQYF.

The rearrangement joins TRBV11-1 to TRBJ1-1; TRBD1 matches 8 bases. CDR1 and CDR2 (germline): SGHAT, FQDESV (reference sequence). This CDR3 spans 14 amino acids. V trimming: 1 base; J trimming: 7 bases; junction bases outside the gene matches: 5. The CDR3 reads CASSLGVGTGEAFF. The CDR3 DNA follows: TGTGCCAGCAGCTTAGGCGTGGGGACAGGTGAAGCTTTCTTT.

The CDR3 DNA is TGTGCCAGCAGTGGGACTAGCGGGAACACCGGGGAGCTGTTTTTT. As protein: CASSGTSGNTGELFF. This chain uses TRBV7-2 with TRBJ2-2; 11 nucleotides match TRBD2. Trimming took 6 bases from V and 1 from J; bases not matched to a gene: 1. CDR1 is SGHTA and CDR2 is FQGNSA in the germline V gene. The CDR3 covers 15 residues.

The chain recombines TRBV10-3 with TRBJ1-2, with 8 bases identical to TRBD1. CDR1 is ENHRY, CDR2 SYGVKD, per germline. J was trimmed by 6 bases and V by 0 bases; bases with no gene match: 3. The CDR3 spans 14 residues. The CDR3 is CAISESQGADGYTF. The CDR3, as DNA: TGTGCCATCAGTGAGTCTCAGGGGGCGGATGGCTACACCTTC.

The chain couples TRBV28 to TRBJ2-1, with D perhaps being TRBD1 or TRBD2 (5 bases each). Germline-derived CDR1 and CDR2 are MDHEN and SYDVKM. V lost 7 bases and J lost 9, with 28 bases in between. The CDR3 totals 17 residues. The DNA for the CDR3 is TGTGCCAGCAATGGGTCGGCAGGTAGACGTCTCGGGACTGAGCAGTTCTTC. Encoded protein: CASNGSAGRRLGTEQFF.

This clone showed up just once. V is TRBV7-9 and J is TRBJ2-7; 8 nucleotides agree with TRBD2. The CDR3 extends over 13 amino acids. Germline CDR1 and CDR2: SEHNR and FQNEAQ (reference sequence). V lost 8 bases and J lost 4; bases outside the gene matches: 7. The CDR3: CASERAGAYEQYF. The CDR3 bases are TGTGCCAGCGAAAGAGCGGGAGCGTACGAGCAGTACTTC.

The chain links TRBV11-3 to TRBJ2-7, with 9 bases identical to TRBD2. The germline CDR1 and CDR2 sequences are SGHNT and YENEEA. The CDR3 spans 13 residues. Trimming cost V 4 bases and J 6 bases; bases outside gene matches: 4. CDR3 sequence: CASSSGLATEQYF. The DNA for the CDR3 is TGTGCCAGCAGCTCGGGACTAGCAACCGAGCAGTACTTC. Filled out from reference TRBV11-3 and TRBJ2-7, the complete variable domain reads EAGVVQSPRYKIIEKKQPVAFWCNPISGHNTLYWYLQNLGQGPELLIRYENEEAVDDSQLPKDRFSAERLKGVDSTLKIQPAELGDSAVYLCASSSGLATEQYFGPGTRLTVT.

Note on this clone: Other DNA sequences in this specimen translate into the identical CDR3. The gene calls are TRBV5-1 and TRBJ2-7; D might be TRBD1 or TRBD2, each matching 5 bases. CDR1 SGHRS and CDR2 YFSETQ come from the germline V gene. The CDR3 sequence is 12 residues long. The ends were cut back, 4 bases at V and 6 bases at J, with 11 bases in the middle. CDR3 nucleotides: TGCGCCAGCAGCCCGGGGCTGGGCGAGCAGTACTTC. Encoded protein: CASSPGLGEQYF.

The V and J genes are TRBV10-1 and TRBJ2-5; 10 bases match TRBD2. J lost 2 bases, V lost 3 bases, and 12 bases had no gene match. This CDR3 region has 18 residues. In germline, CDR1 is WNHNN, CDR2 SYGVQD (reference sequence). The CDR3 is CASSENSGTLAGQETQYF. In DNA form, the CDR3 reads TGCGCCAGCAGTGAAAATTCAGGGACACTAGCGGGGCAAGAGACCCAGTACTTC.

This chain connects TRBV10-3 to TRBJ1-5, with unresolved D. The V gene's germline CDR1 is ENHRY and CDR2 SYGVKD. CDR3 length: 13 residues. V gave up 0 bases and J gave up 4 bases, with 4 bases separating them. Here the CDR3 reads CAISESPNQPQHF. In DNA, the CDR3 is TGTGCCATCAGTGAGTCGCCTAATCAGCCCCAGCATTTT.

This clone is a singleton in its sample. CDR3: CASGGEMNYGYTF. CDR3 nucleotides: TGTGCCAGTGGGGGGGAGATGAACTATGGCTACACCTTC. The chain couples TRBV2 to TRBJ1-2, with D maybe TRBD1 (5 bases). Trimming cost V 9 bases and J 2 bases, with 13 bases left between them. Looked up from germline, CDR1 is SNHLY and CDR2 is FYNNEI. The CDR3 contains 13 residues.

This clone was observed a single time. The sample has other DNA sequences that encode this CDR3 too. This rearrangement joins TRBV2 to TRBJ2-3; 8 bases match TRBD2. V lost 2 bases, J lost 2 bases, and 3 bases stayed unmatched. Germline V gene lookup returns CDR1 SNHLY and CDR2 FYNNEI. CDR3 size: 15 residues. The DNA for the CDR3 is TGTGCCAGCAGTGAACTAGCGGGTAACACAGATACGCAGTATTTT. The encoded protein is CASSELAGNTDTQYF.